Each of the 23 T cell receptor beta chains below was sequenced from the same sample in a study of response to subunit inactivated influenza vaccine. TCRdb recomputed calls from the RT-PCR reads with MiXCR, one row per CDR3 protein. Of about 700,000 distinct CDR3 sequences in the sample, 12% to 15% were seen once. Source: PBMCs from blood, taken roughly 15 days before vaccination. The origin of the receptors is a man aged 50 or older who received an inactivated influenza vaccine.

This clonotype was picked up a small number of times. The chain carries TRBV6-2 or TRBV6-3 and TRBJ2-6; 12 bases line up with TRBD1. V was clipped by 2 bases and J by 0 bases; unmatched bases: 2. Germline-derived CDR1 and CDR2 are MNHEY and SVGEGT. The CDR3 contains 18 residues. CDR3 sequence: CASSYGTGGGSGANVLTF. In DNA, the CDR3 is TGTGCCAGCAGTTACGGGACAGGGGGCGGCTCTGGGGCCAACGTCCTGACTTTC.

The chain links TRBV10-3 to TRBJ2-5; 9 bases fit TRBD2. Germline V gives CDR1 ENHRY, CDR2 SYGVKD. This CDR3 contains 17 residues. J was trimmed by 2 bases and V by 2 bases; bases with no gene match: 9. CDR3 sequence: CAISERGLAEIQETQYF. In nucleotides, the CDR3 is TGTGCCATCAGTGAGCGGGGACTAGCCGAGATACAAGAGACCCAGTACTTC.

This clonotype was recorded a few times. The chain has TRBV5-1 and TRBJ2-1, with a tentative D call TRBD2 (6 bases). The ends were cut back, 0 bases at V and 4 bases at J, with 17 bases in the middle. Germline V gives CDR1 SGHRS, CDR2 YFSETQ. This CDR3 region has 17 residues. This CDR3 reads CASSLGGPTSRYNEQFF. CDR3 bases: TGCGCCAGCAGCTTGGGGGGCCCCACTAGCCGTTACAATGAGCAGTTCTTC. Using reference TRBV5-1 and TRBJ2-1 for the parts outside the CDR3, the full variable domain is KAGVTQTPRYLIKTRGQQVTLSCSPISGHRSVSWYQQTPGQGLQFLFEYFSETQRNKGNFPGRFSGRQFSNSRSEMNVSTLELGDSALYLCASSLGGPTSRYNEQFFGPGTRLTVL.

This clonotype was counted between two and nine times. This sequence joins TRBV12-3 or TRBV12-4 and TRBJ2-7; no reliable D call. The CDR3 has 14 residues. The V end was cut by 1 base, the J end by 2 bases, with 9 bases between. Here the CDR3 reads CASSLEPNAYEQYF. The CDR3, as DNA: TGTGCCAGCAGTTTAGAGCCGAACGCCTACGAGCAGTACTTC.

This clonotype turned up a few times. V gene TRBV4-3 combines with J gene TRBJ1-2, with a tentative D call TRBD1 (6 bases). The CDR3 spans 15 residues. Germline CDR1 is LGHNA and CDR2 is YSLEER. Trimming pared 0 bases from V and 3 bases from J, leaving 11 bases between. This CDR3 is CASSQDPGEHYGYTF. The CDR3 DNA reads TGCGCCAGCAGCCAAGATCCAGGGGAACACTATGGCTACACCTTC.

This clonotype was picked up many times. The chain carries TRBV27 and TRBJ2-2; D is perhaps TRBD2 (7 bases). With 2 bases removed from V and 7 bases from J, the gap between germline ends came to 20 bases. The length of the CDR3 is 17 residues. In germline, CDR1 is MNHEY, CDR2 SMNVEV (reference sequence). The CDR3 nucleotides read TGTGCCAGCAGTTTAAGATCGCGGGGGCCAACGTTCGGGGAGCTGTTTTTT. Translation: CASSLRSRGPTFGELFF.

This clonotype appeared a few times. The rearrangement links TRBV12-3 or TRBV12-4 to TRBJ2-7; D gene ambiguous. V was clipped by 1 base and J by 4 bases, with 11 bases between them. The CDR3 runs 14 residues. Here the CDR3 reads CASSLESRGYEQYF. CDR3 sequence (DNA): TGTGCCAGCAGTTTAGAGTCTCGAGGTTACGAGCAGTACTTC.

This chain uses TRBV28 with TRBJ2-5, with D perhaps TRBD2 (6 bases). The length of the CDR3 is 15 residues. Germline V gives CDR1 MDHEN, CDR2 SYDVKM. Trimming left V 10 bases short and J 3 bases short, with 21 bases between. The DNA for the CDR3 is TGTGCCATCAGCAGCCCTAGGGACTCCGAAGAGACCCAGTACTTC. It yields the protein CAISSPRDSEETQYF.

The chain couples TRBV6-5 to TRBJ1-1, with D possibly matching TRBD1 (6 bases). V shed 3 bases and J shed 3 bases, with 17 bases lying between them. Germline CDR1 is MNHEY and CDR2 is SVGAGI. The CDR3 totals 16 residues. In nucleotides, the CDR3 is TGTGCCAGCAGTTATTATGGGTCCGGGGGGCACACTGAAGCTTTCTTT. It is translated as CASSYYGSGGHTEAFF.

This clonotype occurred a few times. The V and J genes are TRBV10-3 and TRBJ2-1; 11 positions match TRBD2. This CDR3 is built from 18 residues. Germline loops: CDR1 ENHRY, CDR2 SYGVKD. The ends lost 3 bases at V and 8 bases at J; junction bases unmatched: 15. The CDR3 reads CAISEPPTSGMKIDEQFF. The CDR3 nucleotides read TGTGCCATCAGTGAACCCCCGACTAGCGGGATGAAAATCGATGAGCAGTTCTTC.

This clonotype has more than one count but fewer than ten. This chain links TRBV11-2 with TRBJ2-5; TRBD2 matches 10 bases. Germline V gene lookup returns CDR1 SGHAT and CDR2 FQNNGV. CDR3 length equals 17 residues. J lost 4 bases, V lost 1 base, and 9 bases had no gene match. CDR3 region: CASSLAFLAGVGETQYF. DNA for the CDR3: TGTGCCAGCAGCTTAGCTTTCCTAGCGGGAGTGGGAGAGACCCAGTACTTC.

In its sample, this clonotype was seen a few times. This chain connects TRBV9 to TRBJ1-6; D is uncertain. Germline assignment: CDR1 SGDLS and CDR2 YYNGEE. CDR3 length: 13 amino acids. V was cut by 0 bases and J by 10 bases, with 8 bases left in between. The CDR3 region has the DNA TGTGCCAGCAGCGTAGCTACCCTGTCACCCCTCCACTTT. It specifies CASSVATLSPLHF.

This clonotype was seen ten or more times. The V gene is TRBV15, the J gene TRBJ2-7; TRBD2 matches 7 bases. The germline CDR1 and CDR2 sequences are LNHNV and YYDKDF (reference sequence). The ends lost 8 bases at V and 2 bases at J; junction bases unmatched: 12. The CDR3 runs to 15 residues. The DNA for the CDR3 is TGTGCCACCCAAGAGGGAGGGCCTTCCCCCTACGAGCAGTACTTC. As protein: CATQEGGPSPYEQYF.

This clonotype came up a few times. The genes are TRBV7-9 and TRBJ2-3; no definite D call. V dropped 5 bases and J dropped 6 bases, with 9 bases sitting between them. The CDR3 covers 12 residues. Germline V CDR1 and CDR2: SEHNR, FQNEAQ (reference sequence). CDR3 nucleotides: TGTGCCAGCAGCCCTCCATGGGATACGCAGTATTTT. Translated: CASSPPWDTQYF.

A few counts support this clonotype. This chain uses TRBV20-1 with TRBJ1-2; D call uncertain. Germline-derived CDR1 and CDR2 are DFQATT and SNEGSKA (reference sequence). The CDR3 is 12 amino acids. V dropped 5 bases and J dropped 5 bases, with 12 bases sitting between them. Here the CDR3 reads CSAGDTPYGYTF. CDR3 bases: TGCAGTGCTGGGGATACACCTTATGGCTACACCTTC.

This clonotype appeared a few times. The chain joins TRBV5-1 to TRBJ2-2; TRBD1 agrees at 9 bases. This CDR3 region has 15 residues. The V and J ends lost 4 bases and 5 bases, in that order; junction bases with no gene match: 6. CDR1 and CDR2 from the germline V gene are SGHRS and YFSETQ. In DNA, the CDR3 is TGCGCCAGCAGCAGGGGACAGGGAGCAACCGGGGAGCTGTTTTTT. Protein: CASSRGQGATGELFF. Supplemented by reference TRBV5-1 and TRBJ2-2, the full variable domain reads KAGVTQTPRYLIKTRGQQVTLSCSPISGHRSVSWYQQTPGQGLQFLFEYFSETQRNKGNFPGRFSGRQFSNSRSEMNVSTLELGDSALYLCASSRGQGATGELFFGEGSRLTVL.

This clonotype was seen a few times. V and J are TRBV4-1 and TRBJ2-3; TRBD2 matches 8 bases. Unmatched junction bases numbered 6, after V lost 4 bases and J lost 9 bases. There are 13 residues in the CDR3. Germline V gene lookup returns CDR1 MGHRA and CDR2 YSYEKL. The CDR3 region is CASSPGLAGTQYF. In DNA, the CDR3 is TGCGCCAGCAGCCCCGGACTAGCCGGCACGCAGTATTTT.

This clonotype was found many times. The rearrangement uses TRBV5-6 and TRBJ2-7, with D possibly TRBD2 on 6 matching bases. V was trimmed by 3 bases and J by 2 bases, leaving 12 bases between them. Per germline, CDR1 SGHDT and CDR2 YYEEEE. This CDR3 has 14 residues. In DNA form, the CDR3 reads TGTGCCAGCAGCTCTCTCAAGCGGGCCTACGAGCAGTACTTC. It is translated as CASSSLKRAYEQYF. Filled out from reference TRBV5-6 and TRBJ2-7, the complete variable domain reads DAGVTQSPTHLIKTRGQQVTLRCSPKSGHDTVSWYQQALGQGPQFIFQYYEEEERQRGNFPDRFSGHQFPNYSSELNVNALLLGDSALYLCASSSLKRAYEQYFGPGTRLTVT.

The V call is TRBV6-5, the J call TRBJ2-5; TRBD1 matches at 11 bases. V gave up 2 bases and J gave up 5 bases; unmatched junction bases: 7. The CDR3 covers 16 residues. CDR1 is MNHEY, CDR2 SVGAGI, per germline. The CDR3, as DNA: TGTGCCAGCAGTTACAGGGACAGGGGGTATGGGGAGACCCAGTACTTC. Its translation: CASSYRDRGYGETQYF.

V gene TRBV3-1 combines with J gene TRBJ2-5; 8 bases match TRBD2. This CDR3 contains 15 residues. Germline lookup yields CDR1 LGHDT and CDR2 YNNKEL (reference sequence). V dropped 0 bases and J dropped 5; count of bases not matched to a gene: 5. The CDR3 spells CASSQDGGGRETQYF. CDR3 coding DNA: TGTGCCAGCAGCCAAGACGGGGGGGGCCGGGAGACCCAGTACTTC.

The chain joins TRBV28 to TRBJ2-1; no firm D call. The V gene lost 3 bases and the J gene lost 7 bases, with 7 bases spanning the gap. The CDR3 has 12 amino acids. Germline V lookup: CDR1 MDHEN, CDR2 SYDVKM. The DNA of the CDR3 is TGTGCCAGCAGTTTTATAGAAAATGAGCAGTTCTTC. This gives the protein CASSFIENEQFF.

This clonotype was observed a handful of times. This chain joins TRBV7-9 and TRBJ1-1; 9 nucleotides agree with TRBD1. The germline V gene encodes CDR1 SEHNR and CDR2 FQNEAQ (reference sequence). Trimming at V came to 6 bases and at J to 4 bases, leaving 6 bases not matched to a gene. The CDR3 spans 14 residues. CDR3 protein: CASRVDRGGTEAFF. The CDR3, as DNA: TGTGCCAGCAGGGTAGACAGGGGGGGCACTGAAGCTTTCTTT.

This clonotype came up many times. V is TRBV12-3 or TRBV12-4 and J is TRBJ1-5; D uncertain. The CDR3 covers 12 residues. The V end was cut by 8 bases, the J end by 3 bases, with 8 bases between. CDR3 sequence reads: CASRRPNQPQHF. The CDR3 DNA reads TGTGCCAGCCGCCGACCCAATCAGCCCCAGCATTTT.